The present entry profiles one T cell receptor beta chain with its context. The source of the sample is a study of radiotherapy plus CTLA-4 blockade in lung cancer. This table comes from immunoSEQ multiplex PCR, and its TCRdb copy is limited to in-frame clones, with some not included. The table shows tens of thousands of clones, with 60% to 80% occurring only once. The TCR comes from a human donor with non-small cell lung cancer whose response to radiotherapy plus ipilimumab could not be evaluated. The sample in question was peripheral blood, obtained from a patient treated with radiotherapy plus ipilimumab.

The DNA for the CDR3 is TGTGCCAGCCTTCCGGGAGCCCACGAGCAGTACTTC. This codes for CASLPGAHEQYF. This chain links TRBV2 with TRBJ2-7; tentatively, D is TRBD2 (6 bases). The CDR3 is made up of 12 amino acids. V was clipped by 8 bases and J by 5 bases, with 13 bases between them. Germline values: CDR1 SNHLY, CDR2 FYNNEI.